Here is one T cell receptor (beta chain) with its context. What it binds is unknown. TCRdb recomputed calls from the 5' RACE reads with MiXCR, one row per CDR3 protein. The sample lists about 330,000 distinct CDR3 sequences; around 6.8% were seen once. Trimming at V came to 5 bases and at J to 8 bases, leaving 8 bases not matched to a gene. The CDR3 totals 12 residues. Per germline, CDR1 GTSNPN and CDR2 SVGIG (reference sequence). The sample is drawn from a study of T cells after yellow fever vaccination. General study results and limits: At under 98% for CD4 and approximately 88% for CD8, most primary-vaccination clones showed up again after the booster.

The sample consisted of PBMCs, taken roughly 46 days after the first yellow fever vaccination. V and J are TRBV30 and TRBJ1-2, with 7 bases that match TRBD1. The source is a man aged 18 to 35 who received the YFV17D yellow fever vaccine. The CDR3, as DNA: TGTGCCTGGGGCTGGGACAGAGAAGGCTACACCTTC. Protein product: CAWGWDREGYTF.